The rows below give T cell receptor beta chains drawn from one sample of a study of blood T cells in healthy people across ages. From the 5' RACE reads, TCRdb called clonotypes with MiXCR, one entry per CDR3 protein. In the table there are 650,000 to 950,000 distinct CDR3 sequences, approximately 44% of which are singletons. Sequencing used blood. The receptors originated from a man aged 55 to 70 in good health. CDR3s include the opening cysteine and the closing phenylalanine or tryptophan. The order of the fields is D gene, J gene, V gene, clone size, CDR3 DNA, CDR3 protein. D genes are given only for firm matches. Some rows mark clone size as missing; the rest say once, few, many or name a class of expanded clone.

NA | TRBJ1-6 | TRBV20-1 | NA | TGCAGTGCCTCGGAACAGGGTAGATCACCCCTCCACTTT | CSASEQGRSPLHF
NA | TRBJ2-5 | TRBV28 | NA | TGTGCCAGCATCGGGGGAGGGACAGGCCAAGAGACCCAGTACTTC | CASIGGGTGQETQYF
NA | TRBJ2-7 | TRBV20-1 | NA | TGCAGTGCCATGACAGAGATCCCCTACGAGCAGTACTTC | CSAMTEIPYEQYF
NA | TRBJ2-2 | TRBV6-6 | few | TGTGCCAGCCGGTACACCGGGGAGCTGTTTTTT | CASRYTGELFF
TRBD2 | TRBJ2-7 | TRBV3-1 | few | TGTGCCAGCAGCCAAGGGCCACTAGCGGATGTCTACGAGCAGTACTTC | CASSQGPLADVYEQYF
NA | TRBJ2-3 | TRBV5-8 | NA | TGTGCCAGCAGCCTCACCGGGACAGGGGAACTAGCGGGGATCACAGATACGCAGTATTTT | CASSLTGTGELAGITDTQYF
TRBD2 | TRBJ2-7 | TRBV7-2 | few | TGTGCCAGCAGCCAGAGGGCTAGCGGGGATAACGAGCAGTACTTC | CASSQRASGDNEQYF
TRBD1 | TRBJ2-3 | TRBV27 | NA | TGTGCCAGCAGTACCCCCGGGACAGGGTCAGATACGCAGTATTTT | CASSTPGTGSDTQYF
TRBD1 | TRBJ2-3 | TRBV28 | once | TGTTCCAGCAGTTCCCCTCGACAGGGGAACACAGATACGCAGTATTTT | CSSSSPRQGNTDTQYF
TRBD2 | TRBJ2-2 | TRBV20-1 | NA | TGCAGTGCTAGAGGACAAGCGGGGGTTGACACCGGGGAGCTGTTTTTT | CSARGQAGVDTGELFF
NA | TRBJ1-5 | TRBV3-1 | few | TGTGCCAGCAGCCAAGATCCGGCAGGGAATCAGCCCCAGCATTTT | CASSQDPAGNQPQHF
NA | TRBJ2-3 | TRBV7-2 | many | TGTGCCAGCAGCTTAAGGGCTAGCACAGATACGCAGTATTTT | CASSLRASTDTQYF
NA | TRBJ2-7 | TRBV4-3 | NA | TGCGCCAGCAGCCAAGATAATGCAGCGGGCTACGAGCAGTACTTC | CASSQDNAAGYEQYF
NA | TRBJ2-6 | TRBV19 | NA | TGTGCCAGTACCTCACAGCTCTCTGGGGCCAACGTCCTGACTTTC | CASTSQLSGANVLTF
TRBD2 | TRBJ2-3 | TRBV20-1 | NA | TGCAGTGCTAGAGATTCGCGTAGCGGGGCCGGAGATACGCAGTATTTT | CSARDSRSGAGDTQYF
NA | TRBJ1-1 | TRBV15 | NA | TGTGCCACCAGCAGCGGGGGGATTGGGACTGAAGCTTTCTTT | CATSSGGIGTEAFF
TRBD1 | TRBJ1-2 | TRBV20-1 | NA | TGCAGTACTAGAGGAACAGGGGGCTTGGGCTACACCTTC | CSTRGTGGLGYTF
NA | TRBJ2-7 | TRBV20-1 | few | TGCAGTGCCCGTTCTAATCTGGGGCTGCACGAGCAGTACTTC | CSARSNLGLHEQYF
NA | TRBJ2-7 | TRBV18 | many | TGTGCCAGCTCACTCTACCGGGACACCGCCTACGAGCAGTACTTC | CASSLYRDTAYEQYF
TRBD2 | TRBJ2-3 | TRBV7-3 | NA | TGTGCCAGCAGCCCCCGGGGGGGCTCGTCATCATATACTAGCACAGATACGCAGTATTTT | CASSPRGGSSSYTSTDTQYF
NA | TRBJ1-5 | TRBV10-2 | NA | TGCGCCAGCTGGGCAGGGGATGGCAATCAGCCCCAGCATTTT | CASWAGDGNQPQHF
NA | TRBJ2-5 | TRBV7-2 | few | TGTGCCAGCAGCTCGGAGGGATGGGACCAAGAGACCCAGTACTTC | CASSSEGWDQETQYF
NA | TRBJ1-2 | TRBV27 | NA | TGTGCCAGCAGTTTCCGGGACATATATGGCTACACCTTC | CASSFRDIYGYTF
NA | TRBJ2-7 | TRBV9 | many | TGTGCCAGCAGCGTAGGTCAACAGGCCTCCTACGAGCAGTACTTC | CASSVGQQASYEQYF
NA | TRBJ2-5 | TRBV20-1 | NA | TGCAGTGCTAGAGATGAAGGCTCAATGGGGGAAGAGACCCAGTACTTC | CSARDEGSMGEETQYF
TRBD2 | TRBJ2-1 | TRBV7-2 | NA | TGTGCCAGCAGCCGACTAGCGGGGGGCCCCAGCTCCTACAGTGAGCAGTTCTTC | CASSRLAGGPSSYSEQFF
NA | TRBJ1-1 | TRBV21-1 | few | TGTGCCAGCAGCAAAGCACCCGGGGTCACTGAAGCTTTCTTT | CASSKAPGVTEAFF
NA | TRBJ1-5 | TRBV2 | NA | TGTGCCAGCAGCCAGGGGTCTCTCCCAATCCAGCATTTT | CASSQGSLPIQHF
NA | TRBJ1-1 | TRBV28 | NA | TGTGCCAGCACATTACACCCGTTTTCGGTGAACACTGAAGCTTTCTTT | CASTLHPFSVNTEAFF